This T cell receptor beta chain emerged from a study of T cells in Graves' hyperthyroidism and ophthalmopathy. Study background: Upon initial diagnosis and before any treatment, peripheral blood was collected.

The CDR3 regions of TCR beta were amplified from RNA transcripts. Initially, a first-round RT-PCR of the TCR CDR3 employed the HTBI primer set. TCRdb fed the multiplex PCR reads into MiXCR, producing one record per CDR3 protein. The data contain 700,000 or so distinct CDR3 sequences, roughly 17% of them singletons. Worth noting for this clonotype: What it recognizes is unknown. With a much larger clone just one base away, this may be a read error.

Study observations and caveats: Researchers found most expanded thyroid clonotypes above 0.001 in blood as well. The model identified upcoming ophthalmopathy a median 6.5 months ahead of onset. Stable hyperthyroidism was separated from ophthalmopathy by a model based on 13 V-J features.

The CDR3 is 14 amino acids. CDR1 is DFQATT and CDR2 is SNEGSKA in the germline V gene (reference sequence). The receptor's source is a man younger than 30 with Graves' hyperthyroidism. This sequence joins TRBV20-1 and TRBJ1-2; D is uncertain. The sequencing input was blood. CDR3 sequence: CGAKTTAGGDGYTF. The CDR3 nucleotides are TGCGGTGCTAAGACCACGGCGGGCGGGGATGGCTACACCTTC.